Each of the 13 T cell receptor beta chains below was sequenced from the same sample in a study of beta chain features in type 1 diabetes. Expressed TCRB transcripts were sequenced after all isolated RNA was converted to cDNA. The method was immunoSEQ multiplex PCR; TCRdb's version includes in-frame clones alone and lacks a portion of them. Of around 690,000 clones in the sample, over 10% are singletons; the top ten hold 0.095% to 0.15%. Findings and limits, study-wide: Moderate but significant shortening of TCRB CDR3s was recorded in all four CD4+ subsets from Type 1 diabetes patients.

No cognate antigen is known for these TCRs. The sequenced sample consisted of naive CD4+ T cells from blood. These receptors were taken from a man aged 30 to 45 with type 1 diabetes.

This clone was counted only a few times. The chain employs TRBV30 and TRBJ1-2; D remains ambiguous. CDR1 is GTSNPN and CDR2 is SVGIG in the germline V gene (reference sequence). Trimming stripped 1 base from V and 2 bases from J, with 5 bases between. The CDR3 totals 12 residues. Here the CDR3 DNA reads TGTGCCTGGAGTGGAGGGAACTATGGCTACACCTTC. As protein: CAWSGGNYGYTF.

The chain uses TRBV9 and TRBJ2-4, with TRBD2 as a possible D gene (5 bases). The V and J ends lost 5 bases and 1 base respectively, with 10 bases between them. The CDR3 runs 14 residues. Looked up from germline, CDR1 is SGDLS and CDR2 is YYNGEE. CDR3 region: CASRDWRAKNIQYF. The CDR3 DNA follows: TGTGCCAGCAGGGATTGGAGGGCCAAAAACATTCAGTACTTC.

J is TRBJ1-1 and V is TRBV19; TRBD1 matches at 8 bases. With V trimmed by 5 bases and J by 3 bases, 2 bases remained unmatched. The CDR3 consists of 13 residues. Germline V gives CDR1 LNHDA, CDR2 SQIVND (reference sequence). CDR3 DNA sequence: TGTGCCAGTAGTGTGGACAGGGACACTGAAGCTTTCTTT. Encoded protein: CASSVDRDTEAFF.

This clone was picked up one time. This chain connects TRBV18 to TRBJ2-7, with D possibly called TRBD1 or TRBD2 (5 bases each). V was trimmed by 4 bases and J by 0 bases, leaving 16 bases between them. The CDR3 totals 16 residues. The germline V gene encodes CDR1 KGHSH and CDR2 LQKENI. CDR3 nucleotide sequence: TGTGCCAGCTCACTCCCATGGGGGACGGTCTCCTACGAGCAGTACTTC. It specifies CASSLPWGTVSYEQYF.

V usage is TRBV25-1 and J usage is TRBJ2-2, with unresolved D. CDR1 is MGHDK, CDR2 SYGVNS, per germline. Trimming removed 4 bases at V and 2 bases at J, with 11 bases between. CDR3 length equals 15 residues. DNA for the CDR3: TGTGCCAGCAGTGGTTCTGTTGTTAACACCGGGGAGCTGTTTTTT. It encodes CASSGSVVNTGELFF.

V usage is TRBV30 and J usage is TRBJ1-5; no definite D call. Germline-derived CDR1 and CDR2 are GTSNPN and SVGIG (reference sequence). V shed 0 bases and J shed 1 base, with 7 bases lying between them. The CDR3 covers 14 residues. The CDR3 protein is CAWSVLTSNQPQHF. CDR3 DNA sequence: TGTGCCTGGAGTGTACTGACCAGCAATCAGCCCCAGCATTTT. Variable domain in full (rest from reference TRBV30 and TRBJ1-5): SQTIHQWPATLVQPVGSPLSLECTVEGTSNPNLYWYRQAAGRGLQLLFYSVGIGQISSEVPQNLSASRPQDRQFILSSKKLLLSDSGFYLCAWSVLTSNQPQHFGDGTRLSIL.

This clone was observed a few times. The same CDR3 also results from other DNA sequences found in this sample. The chain links TRBV11-2 to TRBJ2-7; 7 bases are a match to TRBD1. This CDR3 is 14 amino acids long. Germline V gene data show CDR1 as SGHAT and CDR2 as FQNNGV. J gave up 1 base and V 3 bases, and 3 bases lay outside the gene matches. This CDR3 is CASSLDRLSYEQYF. In DNA form, the CDR3 reads TGTGCCAGCAGCTTGGACAGGCTTTCCTACGAGCAGTACTTC.

Only a few counts were recorded for this clone. The V and J genes are TRBV12-1 and TRBJ1-2. TRBV12-1 is reported as a pseudogene. The CDR3 covers 14 residues. The CDR3 sequence: CASSLVDSLYGYTF. CDR3 nucleotide sequence: TGTGCCAGCAGCTTGGTCGACTCCCTCTATGGCTACACCTTC.

The chain links TRBV28 to TRBJ2-7; D gene ambiguous. Germline V gives CDR1 MDHEN, CDR2 SYDVKM. The CDR3 runs 16 residues. V gave up 4 bases and J gave up 3 bases, with 19 bases separating them. The CDR3 loop reads CASSSPSSGMFYEQYF. Here the CDR3 DNA reads TGTGCCAGCAGTTCTCCCTCCTCTGGGATGTTCTACGAGCAGTACTTC.

The V call is TRBV11-3, the J call TRBJ2-3; 11 bases map to TRBD1. This CDR3 contains 16 residues. The germline V gene encodes CDR1 SGHNT and CDR2 YENEEA. V shed 5 bases, J shed 4 bases, and the junction held 8 bases outside the gene matches. The CDR3 loop is CASSDWDRGTADTQYF. In DNA form, the CDR3 reads TGTGCCAGCAGCGACTGGGACAGGGGGACCGCAGATACGCAGTATTTT.

CDR3 bases: TGTGCCAGCAGCTTGGGAGCCCCCAGCACCATATATTTT. Protein product: CASSLGAPSTIYF. This chain uses TRBV7-8 with TRBJ1-3; no definite D call. Germline assignment: CDR1 SGHVS and CDR2 FQNEAQ. The CDR3 totals 13 residues. Trimming pared 3 bases from V and 9 bases from J, leaving 12 bases between.

A few counts support this clone. This sequence joins TRBV5-6 and TRBJ1-5, with D tentatively TRBD1 (5 bases). Germline V lookup: CDR1 SGHDT, CDR2 YYEEEE. CDR3 size: 14 residues. Trimming took off 1 base at V and 3 bases at J, with 8 bases between the two ends. The CDR3 region has the DNA TGTGCCAGCAGCTTGAGGGGCTCCAATCAGCCCCAGCATTTT. This encodes CASSLRGSNQPQHF.

The chain carries TRBV4-3 and TRBJ2-1; D possibly uses TRBD1 or TRBD2 (5 bases each). Deletions cut 1 base from V and 4 bases from J, with 14 bases between. The CDR3 has 16 residues. CDR1 and CDR2 (germline): LGHNA, YSLEER. CDR3 in amino acids: CASSQGWRGEYNEQFF. The CDR3 DNA follows: TGCGCCAGCAGCCAAGGATGGCGAGGGGAATACAATGAGCAGTTCTTC.